These 23 T cell receptor beta chains were all obtained from the same sample, sequenced in a study of blood T cell repertoires in COVID-19. TCRdb keeps only in-frame clones here, not all; method: immunoSEQ multiplex PCR. The sample gives roughly 240,000 clones, 70% to 90% of which show up once; 3% to 3.5% is in the top ten. Sequenced: peripheral blood. These receptors were collected from a woman aged 25-40 years who had recovered from COVID-19.

The rearrangement joins TRBV9 to TRBJ1-3, with TRBD1 matching 7 bases. The CDR3 loop spans 17 amino acids. The germline V gene encodes CDR1 SGDLS and CDR2 YYNGEE. With 0 bases clipped from V and 3 bases from J, the junction kept 9 bases outside the gene matches. Here the CDR3 reads CASSVARGGAFGNTIYF. In DNA form, the CDR3 reads TGTGCCAGCAGCGTAGCTCGAGGGGGCGCGTTTGGAAACACCATATATTTT.

V gene TRBV2 combines with J gene TRBJ1-6; D is ambiguous. Trimming pared 3 bases from V and 4 bases from J, leaving 10 bases between. This CDR3 contains 15 residues. CDR1 is SNHLY, CDR2 FYNNEI, per germline. The CDR3 is CASSDGQVYNSPLHF. CDR3 DNA: TGTGCCAGCAGTGATGGGCAGGTTTATAATTCACCCCTCCACTTT. Using reference TRBV2 and TRBJ1-6 for the parts outside the CDR3, the full variable domain is EPEVTQTPSHQVTQMGQEVILRCVPISNHLYFYWYRQILGQKVEFLVSFYNNEISEKSEIFDDQFSVERPDGSNFTLKIRSTKLEDSAMYFCASSDGQVYNSPLHFGNGTRLTVT.

V is TRBV7-3 and J is TRBJ2-1; 7 bases agree with TRBD2. Germline trimming cut 5 bases from V and 5 bases from J; bases unmatched to any gene: 12. The CDR3 is 16 amino acids. Looked up from germline, CDR1 is SGHTA and CDR2 is FQGTGA. The CDR3 bases are TGTGCCAGCAGCGCCCACTCTAGCGGAGTAAACAATGAGCAGTTCTTC. Translating it yields CASSAHSSGVNNEQFF.

The rearrangement joins TRBV5-1 to TRBJ2-1; 8 nucleotides agree with TRBD1. The CDR3 consists of 14 residues. Looked up from germline, CDR1 is SGHRS and CDR2 is YFSETQ. Losses at the gene ends were 5 bases for V and 8 bases for J; bases not matched to a gene: 9. The CDR3 spells CASRLQGGLDEQFF. CDR3 sequence (DNA): TGCGCCAGCAGACTACAGGGGGGTTTGGATGAGCAGTTCTTC.

The V gene is TRBV10-2, the J gene TRBJ2-3, with TRBD1 as a possible D gene (5 bases). The CDR3 totals 14 residues. The V gene lost 2 bases and the J gene lost 1 base, with 7 bases spanning the gap. CDR1 is WSHSY, CDR2 SAAADI, per germline. This chain's CDR3 is CASSEVGRTDTQYF. In nucleotides, the CDR3 is TGCGCCAGCAGTGAGGTGGGGCGCACAGATACGCAGTATTTT.

This chain connects TRBV12-3 or TRBV12-4 to TRBJ2-3; TRBD1 agrees at 8 bases. Losses at the gene ends were 4 bases for V and 4 bases for J; bases not matched to a gene: 1. This CDR3 spans 13 amino acids. CDR3 residues: CASSYRGADTQYF. The CDR3 DNA follows: TGTGCCAGCAGTTACAGGGGGGCAGATACGCAGTATTTT.

The rearrangement joins TRBV6-6 to TRBJ1-5; D remains unclear. The CDR3 extends over 12 amino acids. CDR1 and CDR2 (germline): MNHNY, SVGAGI (reference sequence). Trimming shortened V by 8 bases and J by 0 bases, and 5 bases separated the two germline ends. In nucleotides, the CDR3 is TGTGCCAGCGGAGATAGCAATCAGCCCCAGCATTTT. It yields the protein CASGDSNQPQHF.

The V gene is TRBV28, the J gene TRBJ2-5; 9 bases match TRBD1. Trimming removed 6 bases from V and 4 bases from J; junction bases left unmatched: 3. CDR3 length: 13 residues. Per the germline V gene, CDR1 is MDHEN and CDR2 is SYDVKM. The CDR3 sequence: CASRQGASETQYF. CDR3 DNA sequence: TGTGCCAGCAGACAGGGGGCTTCAGAGACCCAGTACTTC.

The chain links TRBV9 to TRBJ1-5; D remains unclear. CDR3 length equals 15 residues. Germline loops: CDR1 SGDLS, CDR2 YYNGEE. V dropped 0 bases and J dropped 2 bases, with 9 bases sitting between them. CDR3 bases: TGTGCCAGCAGCGTAGGTACCGAGGGCAATCAGCCCCAGCATTTT. It is translated as CASSVGTEGNQPQHF.

The gene calls are TRBV11-2 and TRBJ1-4, with 7 bases identical to TRBD1. Germline lookup yields CDR1 SGHAT and CDR2 FQNNGV. With V trimmed by 1 base and J by 6 bases, 5 bases remained unmatched. This CDR3 has 15 residues. The CDR3 spells CASSLVPQGYEKLFF. In DNA form, the CDR3 reads TGTGCCAGCAGCTTAGTTCCACAGGGGTATGAAAAACTGTTTTTT.

The sample holds a few counts of this clone. The V gene is TRBV6-5, the J gene TRBJ1-6; D call uncertain. This CDR3 spans 13 amino acids. V was pared by 4 bases and J by 8 bases, with 9 bases between. Germline CDR1 reads MNHEY; CDR2 reads SVGAGI. CDR3 protein: CASSSYEYSPLHF. CDR3 in DNA: TGTGCCAGCAGTTCCTACGAGTATTCACCCCTCCACTTT.

This clone has just a few counts. The chain joins TRBV11-2 to TRBJ1-2, with TRBD1 matching 8 bases. The germline V gene encodes CDR1 SGHAT and CDR2 FQNNGV. V was pared by 4 bases and J by 5 bases, with 9 bases of the junction left unmatched. This CDR3 is 15 amino acids long. This CDR3 reads CASSSRDRISYGYTF. The CDR3 DNA reads as TGTGCCAGCAGCTCCCGGGACAGGATTTCGTATGGCTACACCTTC.

The chain employs TRBV5-1 and TRBJ1-1; the D gene is possibly TRBD1 (6 bases). The CDR3 consists of 15 residues. From germline, CDR1 is SGHRS and CDR2 YFSETQ. Trimming shortened V by 5 bases and J by 1 base, and 15 bases separated the two germline ends. The CDR3: CASSPPLQGNTEAFF. CDR3 DNA: TGCGCCAGCAGTCCGCCGCTACAGGGGAACACTGAAGCTTTCTTT. The full variable domain, rest sourced from reference TRBV5-1 and TRBJ1-1, is KAGVTQTPRYLIKTRGQQVTLSCSPISGHRSVSWYQQTPGQGLQFLFEYFSETQRNKGNFPGRFSGRQFSNSRSEMNVSTLELGDSALYLCASSPPLQGNTEAFFGQGTRLTVV.

The chain uses TRBV7-2 and TRBJ1-2; no clear D gene. V was shortened by 1 base and J by 5 bases, with 8 bases between the two germline ends. The length of the CDR3 is 13 residues. Germline V gene sequence: CDR1 SGHTA, CDR2 FQGNSA. CDR3 in amino acids: CASSLGAMYGYTF. Written as DNA, the CDR3 is TGTGCCAGCAGCTTAGGGGCCATGTATGGCTACACCTTC.

Only one count was recorded for this clone. The chain uses TRBV5-6 and TRBJ1-1; D remains ambiguous. This CDR3 contains 12 residues. The V end lost 0 bases, the J end lost 7 bases, and 7 bases lay between the germline ends. Germline assignment: CDR1 SGHDT and CDR2 YYEEEE. The CDR3 coding sequence is TGTGCCAGCAGCTTGGGTTCATTTGAAGCTTTCTTT. Residues: CASSLGSFEAFF.

The chain employs TRBV19 and TRBJ1-2; D might be TRBD1 (6 bases). V was pared by 5 bases and J by 4 bases, with 14 bases between. The CDR3 is 14 residues long. CDR1 is LNHDA and CDR2 is SQIVND in the germline V gene (reference sequence). CDR3 in DNA: TGTGCCAGTAGTCAACGGACAGAGCTCTATGGCTACACCTTC. Translation: CASSQRTELYGYTF.

V and J are TRBV5-5 and TRBJ2-7; TRBD1 matches at 7 bases. Germline values: CDR1 SGHKS, CDR2 YYEKEE (reference sequence). The CDR3 covers 13 residues. The junction had 2 bases not matched to a gene; V was cut back by 2 bases and J by 3 bases. CDR3: CASSLGTVYEQYF. In DNA, the CDR3 is TGTGCCAGCAGCTTAGGGACAGTCTACGAGCAGTACTTC.

The chain combines TRBV11-2 with TRBJ1-1; D remains unclear. V lost 0 bases and J 6 bases, leaving 8 bases between the germline ends. Germline-derived CDR1 and CDR2 are SGHAT and FQNNGV. The CDR3 extends over 13 amino acids. The CDR3 nucleotides read TGTGCCAGCAGCTTAGACGCGCGGCCTGAAGCTTTCTTT. Protein product: CASSLDARPEAFF.

The rearrangement uses TRBV24-1 and TRBJ2-2; D is ambiguous. Germline V gives CDR1 KGHDR, CDR2 SFDVKD. The V gene lost 6 bases and the J gene lost 2 bases, with 9 bases spanning the gap. The length of the CDR3 is 14 residues. DNA of the CDR3: TGTGCCACCAGTAGTGAGAGAAACACCGGGGAGCTGTTTTTT. It yields the protein CATSSERNTGELFF.

The chain recombines TRBV4-2 with TRBJ1-2; 9 nucleotides align to TRBD1. The CDR3 sequence is 14 residues long. The V gene end was trimmed by 0 bases and the J gene end by 5 bases; junction bases not matched to a gene: 1. Germline V gives CDR1 LGHNA, CDR2 YNFKEQ. This chain's CDR3 is CASSQEGTGYGYTF. The CDR3 DNA sequence: TGTGCCAGCAGCCAAGAAGGGACAGGGTATGGCTACACCTTC.

V is TRBV28 and J is TRBJ1-3; D not certain. Trimming shortened V by 5 bases and J by 4 bases, and 15 bases separated the two germline ends. The CDR3 runs to 15 residues. The germline gives CDR1 MDHEN, CDR2 SYDVKM. CDR3 nucleotides: TGTGCCAGCAGTGATCTCAGACTTCACGGAAACACCATATATTTT. As protein: CASSDLRLHGNTIYF.

This clone was counted a single time. The genes are TRBV10-3 and TRBJ2-7; TRBD1 matches 11 bases. This CDR3 contains 15 residues. The germline V gene encodes CDR1 ENHRY and CDR2 SYGVKD. V trimming: 3 bases; J trimming: 1 base; junction bases outside the gene matches: 2. CDR3 bases: TGTGCCATCAGTGAAGGGACAGGGGGTTCCTACGAGCAGTACTTC. This encodes CAISEGTGGSYEQYF.

V and J are TRBV9 and TRBJ2-2, with D hard to call. V lost 0 bases to trimming and J lost 6 bases, with 9 bases between them. CDR1 SGDLS and CDR2 YYNGEE come from the germline V gene. This CDR3 is 14 amino acids long. For the CDR3, the DNA is TGTGCCAGCAGCGTAGATATAGCTGCCGGGGAGCTGTTTTTT. It yields the protein CASSVDIAAGELFF.